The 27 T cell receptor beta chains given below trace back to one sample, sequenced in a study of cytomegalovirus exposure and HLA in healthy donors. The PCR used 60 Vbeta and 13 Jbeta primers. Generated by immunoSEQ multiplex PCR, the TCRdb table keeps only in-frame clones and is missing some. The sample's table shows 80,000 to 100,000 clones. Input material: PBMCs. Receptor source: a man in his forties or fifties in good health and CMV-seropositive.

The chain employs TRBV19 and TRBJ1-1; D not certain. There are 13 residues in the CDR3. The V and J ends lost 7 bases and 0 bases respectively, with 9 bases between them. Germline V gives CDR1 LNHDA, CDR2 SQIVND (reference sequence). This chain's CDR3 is CASTETLNTEAFF. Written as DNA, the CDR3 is TGTGCCAGTACAGAAACACTGAACACTGAAGCTTTCTTT.

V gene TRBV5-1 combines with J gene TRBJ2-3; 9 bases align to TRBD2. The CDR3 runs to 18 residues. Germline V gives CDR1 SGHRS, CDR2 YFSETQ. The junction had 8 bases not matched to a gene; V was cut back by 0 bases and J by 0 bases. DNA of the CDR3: TGCGCCAGCAGCTTGGCCAGGGCTAGCGGGGCTAGCACAGATACGCAGTATTTT. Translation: CASSLARASGASTDTQYF. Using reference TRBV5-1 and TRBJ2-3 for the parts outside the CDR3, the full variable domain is KAGVTQTPRYLIKTRGQQVTLSCSPISGHRSVSWYQQTPGQGLQFLFEYFSETQRNKGNFPGRFSGRQFSNSRSEMNVSTLELGDSALYLCASSLARASGASTDTQYFGPGTRLTVL.

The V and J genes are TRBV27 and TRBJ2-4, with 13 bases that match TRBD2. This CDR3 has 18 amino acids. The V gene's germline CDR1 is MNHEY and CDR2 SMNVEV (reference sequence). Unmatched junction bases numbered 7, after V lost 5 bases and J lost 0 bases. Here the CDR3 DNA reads TGTGCCAGCAGTCCGGGACTAGCGGGGCCCTTAGCCAAAAACATTCAGTACTTC. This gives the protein CASSPGLAGPLAKNIQYF.

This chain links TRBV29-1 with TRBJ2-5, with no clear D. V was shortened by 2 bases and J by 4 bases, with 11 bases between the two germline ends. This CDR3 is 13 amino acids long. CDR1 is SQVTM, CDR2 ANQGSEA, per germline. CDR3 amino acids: CSVEPRSGETQYF. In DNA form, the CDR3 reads TGCAGCGTTGAACCTCGGTCGGGAGAGACCCAGTACTTC.

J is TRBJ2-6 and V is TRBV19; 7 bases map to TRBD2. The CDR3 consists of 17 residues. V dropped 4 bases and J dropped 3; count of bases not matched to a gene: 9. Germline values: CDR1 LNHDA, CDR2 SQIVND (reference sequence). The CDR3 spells CASSTSGDAFGANVLTF. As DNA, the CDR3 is TGTGCCAGTAGTACAAGCGGGGACGCCTTTGGGGCCAACGTCCTGACTTTC.

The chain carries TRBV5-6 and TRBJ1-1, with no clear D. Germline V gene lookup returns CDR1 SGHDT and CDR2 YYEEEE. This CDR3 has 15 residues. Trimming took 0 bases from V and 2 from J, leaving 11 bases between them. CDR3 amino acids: CASSLGPSVNTEAFF. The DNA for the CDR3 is TGTGCCAGCAGCTTGGGGCCCAGTGTTAACACTGAAGCTTTCTTT.

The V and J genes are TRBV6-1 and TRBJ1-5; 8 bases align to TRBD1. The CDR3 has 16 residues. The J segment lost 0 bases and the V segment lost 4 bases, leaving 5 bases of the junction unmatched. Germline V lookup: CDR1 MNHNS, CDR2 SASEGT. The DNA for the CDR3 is TGTGCCAGCAGTGCCTGGGACAGGAATAGCAATCAGCCCCAGCATTTT. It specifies CASSAWDRNSNQPQHF.

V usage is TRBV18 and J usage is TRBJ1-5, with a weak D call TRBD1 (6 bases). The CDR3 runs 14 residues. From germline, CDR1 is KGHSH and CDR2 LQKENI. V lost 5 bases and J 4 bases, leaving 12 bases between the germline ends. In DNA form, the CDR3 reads TGTGCCAGCTCAGGACAGCCCTCAAATCAGCCCCAGCATTTT. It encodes CASSGQPSNQPQHF.

The CDR3 is CASSLYRVGEQYF. The CDR3 DNA follows: TGTGCCAGCAGTTTATACAGGGTGGGCGAGCAGTACTTC. The rearrangement uses TRBV27 and TRBJ2-7; tentative D call: TRBD1 (6 bases). Trimming pared 1 base from V and 6 bases from J, leaving 10 bases between. There are 13 residues in the CDR3. CDR1 is MNHEY and CDR2 is SMNVEV in the germline V gene (reference sequence).

The CDR3 here is CASSPASNTGELFF. DNA of the CDR3: TGTGCCAGCAGCCCGGCTAGCAACACCGGGGAGCTGTTTTTT. The chain joins TRBV7-2 to TRBJ2-2; D is perhaps TRBD2 (5 bases). This CDR3 contains 14 residues. CDR1 is SGHTA, CDR2 FQGNSA, per germline. V shed 5 bases and J shed 2 bases, with 9 bases lying between them.

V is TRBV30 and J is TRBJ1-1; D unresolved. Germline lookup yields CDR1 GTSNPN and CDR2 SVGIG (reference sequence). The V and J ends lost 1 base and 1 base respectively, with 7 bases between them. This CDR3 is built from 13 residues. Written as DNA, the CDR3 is TGTGCCTGGAGTGCCGCGGAGAACACTGAAGCTTTCTTT. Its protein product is CAWSAAENTEAFF. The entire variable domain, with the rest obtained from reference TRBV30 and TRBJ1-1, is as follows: SQTIHQWPATLVQPVGSPLSLECTVEGTSNPNLYWYRQAAGRGLQLLFYSVGIGQISSEVPQNLSASRPQDRQFILSSKKLLLSDSGFYLCAWSAAENTEAFFGQGTRLTVV.

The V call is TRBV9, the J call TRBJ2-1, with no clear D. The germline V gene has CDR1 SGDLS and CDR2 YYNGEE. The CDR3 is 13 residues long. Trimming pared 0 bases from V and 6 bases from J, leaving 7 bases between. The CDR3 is CASSVGSSNEQFF. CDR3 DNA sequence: TGTGCCAGCAGCGTAGGGTCCAGCAATGAGCAGTTCTTC.

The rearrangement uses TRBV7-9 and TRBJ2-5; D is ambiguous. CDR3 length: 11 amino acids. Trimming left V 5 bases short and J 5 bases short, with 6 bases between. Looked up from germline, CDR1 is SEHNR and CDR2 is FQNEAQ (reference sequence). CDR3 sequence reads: CASSSTETQYF. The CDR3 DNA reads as TGTGCCAGCAGCAGCACGGAGACCCAGTACTTC. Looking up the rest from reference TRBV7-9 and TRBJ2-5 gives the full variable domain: DTGVSQNPRHKITKRGQNVTFRCDPISEHNRLYWYRQTLGQGPEFLTYFQNEAQLEKSRLLSDRFSAERPKGSFSTLEIQRTEQGDSAMYLCASSSTETQYFGPGTRLLVL.

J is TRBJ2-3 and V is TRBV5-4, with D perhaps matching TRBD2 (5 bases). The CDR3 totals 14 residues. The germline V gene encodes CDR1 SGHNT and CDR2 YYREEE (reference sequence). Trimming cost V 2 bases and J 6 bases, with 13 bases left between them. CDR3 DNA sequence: TGTGCCAGCAGCTTAAAGACTTCGGGGGATACGCAGTATTTT. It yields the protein CASSLKTSGDTQYF.

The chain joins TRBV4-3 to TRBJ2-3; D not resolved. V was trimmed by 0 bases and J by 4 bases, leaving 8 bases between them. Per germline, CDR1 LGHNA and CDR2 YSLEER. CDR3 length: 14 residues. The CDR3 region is CASSQEPLADTQYF. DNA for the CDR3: TGCGCCAGCAGCCAAGAGCCCCTAGCAGATACGCAGTATTTT.

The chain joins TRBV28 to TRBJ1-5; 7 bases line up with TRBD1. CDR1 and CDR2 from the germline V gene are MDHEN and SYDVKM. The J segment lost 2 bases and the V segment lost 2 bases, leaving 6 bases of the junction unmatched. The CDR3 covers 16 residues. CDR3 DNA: TGTGCCAGCAGTTTAGAAGGGGGCGCCGGCAATCAGCCCCAGCATTTT. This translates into CASSLEGGAGNQPQHF.

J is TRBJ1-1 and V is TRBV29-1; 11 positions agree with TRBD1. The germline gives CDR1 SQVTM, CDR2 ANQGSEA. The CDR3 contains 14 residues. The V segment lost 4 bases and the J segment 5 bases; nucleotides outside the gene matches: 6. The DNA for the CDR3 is TGCAGCGTTGTGGGGGGGACAGGGGGGACTGAAGCTTTCTTT. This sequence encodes CSVVGGTGGTEAFF.

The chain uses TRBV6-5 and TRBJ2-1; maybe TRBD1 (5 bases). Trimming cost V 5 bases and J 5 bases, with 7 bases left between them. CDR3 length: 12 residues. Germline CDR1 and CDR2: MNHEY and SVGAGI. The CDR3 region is CASSGQNNEQFF. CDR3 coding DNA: TGTGCCAGCAGTGGACAAAACAATGAGCAGTTCTTC.

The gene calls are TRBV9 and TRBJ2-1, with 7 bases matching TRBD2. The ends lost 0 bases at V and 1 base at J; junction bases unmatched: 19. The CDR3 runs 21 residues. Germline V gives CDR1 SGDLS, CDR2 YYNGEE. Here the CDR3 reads CASSVGGLYKELASSYNEQFF. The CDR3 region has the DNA TGTGCCAGCAGCGTAGGAGGCTTGTATAAAGAACTAGCGTCTTCCTACAATGAGCAGTTCTTC.

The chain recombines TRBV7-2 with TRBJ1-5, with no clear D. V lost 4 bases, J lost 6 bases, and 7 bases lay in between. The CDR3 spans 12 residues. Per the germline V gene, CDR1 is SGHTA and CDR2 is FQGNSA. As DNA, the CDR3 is TGTGCCAGCAGCTCGGGGATTCAGCCCCAGCATTTT. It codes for CASSSGIQPQHF.

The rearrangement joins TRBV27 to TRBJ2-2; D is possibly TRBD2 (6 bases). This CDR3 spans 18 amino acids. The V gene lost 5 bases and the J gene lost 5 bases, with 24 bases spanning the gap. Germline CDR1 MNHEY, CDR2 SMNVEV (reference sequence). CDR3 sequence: CASSLQPRQAGYTGELFF. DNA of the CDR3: TGTGCCAGCAGTCTACAACCTAGGCAAGCGGGCTATACCGGGGAGCTGTTTTTT.

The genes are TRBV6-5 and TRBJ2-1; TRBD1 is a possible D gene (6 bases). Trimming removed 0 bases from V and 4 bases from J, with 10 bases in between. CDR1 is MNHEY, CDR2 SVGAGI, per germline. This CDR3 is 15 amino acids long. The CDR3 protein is CASSYSGQPYNEQFF. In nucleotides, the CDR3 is TGTGCCAGCAGTTACTCGGGACAACCGTACAATGAGCAGTTCTTC.

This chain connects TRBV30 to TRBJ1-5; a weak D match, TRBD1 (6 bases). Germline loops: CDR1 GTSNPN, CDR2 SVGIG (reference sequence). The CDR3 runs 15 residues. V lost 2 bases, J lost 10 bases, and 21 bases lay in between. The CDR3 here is CAWSRGAPESVPQHF. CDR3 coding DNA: TGTGCCTGGAGTCGGGGGGCGCCTGAATCAGTTCCCCAGCATTTT.

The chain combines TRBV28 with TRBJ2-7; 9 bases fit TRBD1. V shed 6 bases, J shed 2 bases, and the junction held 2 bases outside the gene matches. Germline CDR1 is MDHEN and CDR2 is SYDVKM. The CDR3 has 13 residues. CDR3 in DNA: TGTGCCAGCAGGACAGGGGGAGCCTACGAGCAGTACGTC. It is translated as CASRTGGAYEQYV.

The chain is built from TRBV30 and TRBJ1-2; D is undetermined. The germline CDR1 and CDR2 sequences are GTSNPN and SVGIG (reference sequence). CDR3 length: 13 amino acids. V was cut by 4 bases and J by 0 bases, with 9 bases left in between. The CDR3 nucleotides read TGTGCCTGGAACCTTGGGCCTAACTATGGCTACACCTTC. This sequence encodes CAWNLGPNYGYTF.

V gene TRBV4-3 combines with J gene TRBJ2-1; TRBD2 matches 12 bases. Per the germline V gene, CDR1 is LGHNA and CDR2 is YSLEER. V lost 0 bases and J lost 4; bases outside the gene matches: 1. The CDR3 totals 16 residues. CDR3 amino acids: CASSQEGTSGYNEQFF. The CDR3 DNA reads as TGCGCCAGCAGCCAAGAGGGGACTAGCGGGTACAATGAGCAGTTCTTC.

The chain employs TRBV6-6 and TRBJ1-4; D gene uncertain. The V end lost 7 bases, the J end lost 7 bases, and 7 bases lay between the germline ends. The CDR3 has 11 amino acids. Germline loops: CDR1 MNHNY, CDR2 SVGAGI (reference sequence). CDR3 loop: CASKWSEKLFF. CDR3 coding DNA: TGTGCCAGCAAATGGAGTGAAAAACTGTTTTTT.